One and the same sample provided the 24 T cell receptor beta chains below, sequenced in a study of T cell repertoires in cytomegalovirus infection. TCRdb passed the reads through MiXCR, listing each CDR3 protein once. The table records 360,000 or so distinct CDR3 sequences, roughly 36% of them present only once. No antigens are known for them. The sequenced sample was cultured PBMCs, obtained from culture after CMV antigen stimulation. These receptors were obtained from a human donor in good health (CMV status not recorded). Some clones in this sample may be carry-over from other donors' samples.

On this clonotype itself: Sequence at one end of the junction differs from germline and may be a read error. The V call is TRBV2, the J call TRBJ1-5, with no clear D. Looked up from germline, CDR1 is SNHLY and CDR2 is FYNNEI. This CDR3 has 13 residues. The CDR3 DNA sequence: TGTGCTAGCAGTGGGGAATTAAATCAGCCCCAGCATTTT. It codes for CASSGELNQPQHF.

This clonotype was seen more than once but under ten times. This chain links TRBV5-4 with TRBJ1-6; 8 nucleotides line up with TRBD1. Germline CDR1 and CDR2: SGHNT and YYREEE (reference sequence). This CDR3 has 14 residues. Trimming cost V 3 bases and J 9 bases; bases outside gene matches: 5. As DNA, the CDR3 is TGTGCCAGCAGCTACGACAGGGGTAGTTCACCCCTCCACTTT. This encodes CASSYDRGSSPLHF.

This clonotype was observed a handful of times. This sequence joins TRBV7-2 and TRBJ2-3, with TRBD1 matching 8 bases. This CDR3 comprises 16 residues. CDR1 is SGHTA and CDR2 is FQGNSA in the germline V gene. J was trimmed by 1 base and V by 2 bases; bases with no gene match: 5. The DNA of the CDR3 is TGTGCCAGCAGCTTAAGCACAGGGGGAGGCACAGATACGCAGTATTTT. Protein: CASSLSTGGGTDTQYF.

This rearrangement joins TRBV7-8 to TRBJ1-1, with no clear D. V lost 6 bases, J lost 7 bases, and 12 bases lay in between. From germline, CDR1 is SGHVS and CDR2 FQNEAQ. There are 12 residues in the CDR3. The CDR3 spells CASRQSTVEAFF. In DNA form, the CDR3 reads TGTGCCAGCAGACAGTCTACCGTTGAAGCTTTCTTT. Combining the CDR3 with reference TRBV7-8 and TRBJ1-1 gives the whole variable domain GAGVSQSPRYKVAKRGQDVALRCDPISGHVSLFWYQQALGQGPEFLTYFQNEAQLDKSGLPSDRFFAERPEGSVSTLKIQRTQQEDSAVYLCASRQSTVEAFFGQGTRLTVV.

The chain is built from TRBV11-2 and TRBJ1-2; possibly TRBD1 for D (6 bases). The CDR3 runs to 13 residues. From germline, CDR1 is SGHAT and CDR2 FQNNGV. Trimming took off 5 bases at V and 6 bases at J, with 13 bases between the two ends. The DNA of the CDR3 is TGTGCCAGCAGCCCCGGACAGTACCATGGCTACACCTTC. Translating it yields CASSPGQYHGYTF. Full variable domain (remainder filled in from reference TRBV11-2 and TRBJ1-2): EAGVAQSPRYKIIEKRQSVAFWCNPISGHATLYWYQQILGQGPKLLIQFQNNGVVDDSQLPKDRFSAERLKGVDSTLKIQPAKLEDSAVYLCASSPGQYHGYTFGSGTRLTVV.

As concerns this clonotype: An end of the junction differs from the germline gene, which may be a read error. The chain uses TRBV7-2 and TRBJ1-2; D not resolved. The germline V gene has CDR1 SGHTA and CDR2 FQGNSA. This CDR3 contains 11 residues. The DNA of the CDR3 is TGTGCCAGCCCTGGGCCTTATGGCTTCCGATTC. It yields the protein CASPGPYGFRF.

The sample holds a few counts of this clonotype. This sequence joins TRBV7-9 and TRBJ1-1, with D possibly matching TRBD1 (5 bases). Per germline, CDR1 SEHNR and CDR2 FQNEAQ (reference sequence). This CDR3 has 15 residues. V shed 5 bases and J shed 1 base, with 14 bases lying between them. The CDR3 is CASSERQSRNTEAFF. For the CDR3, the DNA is TGTGCCAGCAGCGAACGACAGTCACGGAACACTGAAGCTTTCTTT.

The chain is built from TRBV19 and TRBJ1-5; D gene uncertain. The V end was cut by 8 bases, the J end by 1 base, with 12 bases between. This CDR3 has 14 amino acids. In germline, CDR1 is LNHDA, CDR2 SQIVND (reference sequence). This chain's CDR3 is CASRRDISNQPQHF. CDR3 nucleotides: TGTGCCAGTCGGAGAGACATAAGCAATCAGCCCCAGCATTTT.

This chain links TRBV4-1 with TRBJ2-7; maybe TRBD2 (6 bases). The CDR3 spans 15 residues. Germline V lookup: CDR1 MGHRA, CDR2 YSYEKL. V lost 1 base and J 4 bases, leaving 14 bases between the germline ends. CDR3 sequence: CASSQGAGLAYEQYV. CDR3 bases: TGCGCCAGCAGCCAAGGAGCGGGTCTTGCGTACGAGCAGTACGTC.

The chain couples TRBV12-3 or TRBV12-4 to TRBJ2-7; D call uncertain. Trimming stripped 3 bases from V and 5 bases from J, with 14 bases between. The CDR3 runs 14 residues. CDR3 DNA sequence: TGTGCCAGCAGTTTTAATTCAGAAACTGACGAGCAGTACTTC. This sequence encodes CASSFNSETDEQYF.

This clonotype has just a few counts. CDR3 in DNA: TGTGCCAGCAGCTCTACGGGCGGGAGGGGCGATGAGCAGTTCTTC. Amino acid sequence: CASSSTGGRGDEQFF. The chain has TRBV7-8 and TRBJ2-1; 9 bases are shared with TRBD2. Germline V gives CDR1 SGHVS, CDR2 FQNEAQ. There are 15 residues in the CDR3. The J segment lost 8 bases and the V segment lost 4 bases, leaving 9 bases of the junction unmatched. Looking up the rest from reference TRBV7-8 and TRBJ2-1 gives the full variable domain: GAGVSQSPRYKVAKRGQDVALRCDPISGHVSLFWYQQALGQGPEFLTYFQNEAQLDKSGLPSDRFFAERPEGSVSTLKIQRTQQEDSAVYLCASSSTGGRGDEQFFGPGTRLTVL.

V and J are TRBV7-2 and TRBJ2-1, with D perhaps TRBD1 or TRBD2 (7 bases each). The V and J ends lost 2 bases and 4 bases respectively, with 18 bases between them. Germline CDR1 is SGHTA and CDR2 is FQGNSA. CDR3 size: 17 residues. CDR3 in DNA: TGTGCCAGCAGCTTAAGGGAGGGAGGGGGCGGGTACAATGAGCAGTTCTTC. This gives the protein CASSLREGGGGYNEQFF. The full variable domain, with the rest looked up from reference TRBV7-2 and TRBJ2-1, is GAGVSQSPSNKVTEKGKDVELRCDPISGHTALYWYRQSLGQGLEFLIYFQGNSAPDKSGLPSDRFSAERTGGSVSTLTIQRTQQEDSAVYLCASSLREGGGGYNEQFFGPGTRLTVL.

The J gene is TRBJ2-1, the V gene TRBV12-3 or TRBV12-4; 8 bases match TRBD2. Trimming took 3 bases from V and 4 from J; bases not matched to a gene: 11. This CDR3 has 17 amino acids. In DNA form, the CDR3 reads TGTGCCAGCAGTTTCTCCCCTGGCGGGAGGCTTTACAATGAGCAGTTCTTC. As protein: CASSFSPGGRLYNEQFF.

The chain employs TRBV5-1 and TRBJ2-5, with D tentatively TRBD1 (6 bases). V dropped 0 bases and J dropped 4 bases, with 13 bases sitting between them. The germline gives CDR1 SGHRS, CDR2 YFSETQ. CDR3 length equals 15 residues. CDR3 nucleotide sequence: TGCGCCAGCAGCTTGGGGACAACAGGGTCAGAGACCCAGTACTTC. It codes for CASSLGTTGSETQYF.

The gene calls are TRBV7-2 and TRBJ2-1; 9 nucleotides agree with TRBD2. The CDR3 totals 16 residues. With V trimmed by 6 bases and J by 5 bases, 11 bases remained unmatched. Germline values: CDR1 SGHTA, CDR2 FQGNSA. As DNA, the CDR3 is TGTGCCAGCAGTTCAAGCAGGGCTAGCGGGAACAATGAGCAGTTCTTC. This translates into CASSSSRASGNNEQFF.

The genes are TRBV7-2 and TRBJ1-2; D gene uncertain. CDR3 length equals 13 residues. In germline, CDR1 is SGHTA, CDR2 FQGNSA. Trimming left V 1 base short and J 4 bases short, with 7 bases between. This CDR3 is CASSLGEGYGYTF. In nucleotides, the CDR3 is TGTGCCAGCAGCTTAGGAGAGGGCTATGGCTACACCTTC.

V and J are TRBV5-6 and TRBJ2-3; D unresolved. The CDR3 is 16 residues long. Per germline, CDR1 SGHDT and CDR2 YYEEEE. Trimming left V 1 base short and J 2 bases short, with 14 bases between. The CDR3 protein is CASSLMSQFNTDTQYF. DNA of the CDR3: TGTGCCAGCAGCTTGATGTCCCAATTCAACACAGATACGCAGTATTTT.

In nucleotides, the CDR3 is TGTGCCAGCAGTGTTAGGGCTAGCGGGTACTCCTACAATGAGCAGTTCTTC. It yields the protein CASSVRASGYSYNEQFF. J is TRBJ2-1 and V is TRBV6-6; 8 nucleotides agree with TRBD2. V lost 5 bases, J lost 0 bases, and 9 bases stayed unmatched. The CDR3 contains 17 residues. Germline assignment: CDR1 MNHNY and CDR2 SVGAGI (reference sequence).

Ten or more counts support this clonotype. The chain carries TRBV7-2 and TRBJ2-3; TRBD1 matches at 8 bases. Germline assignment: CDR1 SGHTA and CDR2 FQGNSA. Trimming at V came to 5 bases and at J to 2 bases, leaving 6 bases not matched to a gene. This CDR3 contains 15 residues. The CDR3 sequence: CASSPQGAVTDTQYF. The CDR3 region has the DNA TGTGCCAGCAGCCCTCAGGGGGCGGTCACAGATACGCAGTATTTT.

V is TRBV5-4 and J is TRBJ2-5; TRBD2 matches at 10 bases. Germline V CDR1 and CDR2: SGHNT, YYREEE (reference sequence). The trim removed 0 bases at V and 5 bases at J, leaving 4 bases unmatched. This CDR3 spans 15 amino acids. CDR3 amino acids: CASSLAPSGSETQYF. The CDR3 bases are TGTGCCAGCAGCTTGGCTCCTAGCGGGAGTGAGACCCAGTACTTC. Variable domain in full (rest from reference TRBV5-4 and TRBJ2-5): ETGVTQSPTHLIKTRGQQVTLRCSSQSGHNTVSWYQQALGQGPQFIFQYYREEENGRGNFPPRFSGLQFPNYSSELNVNALELDDSALYLCASSLAPSGSETQYFGPGTRLLVL.

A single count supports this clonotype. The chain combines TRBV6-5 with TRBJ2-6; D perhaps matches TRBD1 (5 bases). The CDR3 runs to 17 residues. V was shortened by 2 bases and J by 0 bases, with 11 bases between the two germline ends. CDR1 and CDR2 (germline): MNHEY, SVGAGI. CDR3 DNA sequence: TGTGCCAGCAGTTACGGACATTCCCTCTCTGGGGCCAACGTCCTGACTTTC. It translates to CASSYGHSLSGANVLTF.

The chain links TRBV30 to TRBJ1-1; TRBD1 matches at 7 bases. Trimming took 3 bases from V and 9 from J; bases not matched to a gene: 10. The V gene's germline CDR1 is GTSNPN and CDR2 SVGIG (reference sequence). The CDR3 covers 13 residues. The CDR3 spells CAWRAYGQDKAFF. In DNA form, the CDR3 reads TGTGCCTGGAGGGCCTACGGACAGGATAAAGCTTTCTTT.

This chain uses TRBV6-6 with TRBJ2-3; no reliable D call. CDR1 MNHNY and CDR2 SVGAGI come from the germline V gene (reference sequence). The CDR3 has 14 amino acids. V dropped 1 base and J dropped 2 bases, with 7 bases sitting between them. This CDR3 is CASSYFQITDTQYF. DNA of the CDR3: TGTGCCAGCAGTTACTTCCAGATCACAGATACGCAGTATTTT.

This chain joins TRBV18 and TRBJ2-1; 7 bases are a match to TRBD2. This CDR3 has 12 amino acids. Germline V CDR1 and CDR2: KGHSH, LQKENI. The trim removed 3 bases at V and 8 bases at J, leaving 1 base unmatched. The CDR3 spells CASSPREHEQFF. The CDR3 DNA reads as TGTGCCAGCTCACCGCGGGAGCATGAGCAGTTCTTC.